These 25 T cell receptor beta chains came from one sample sequenced in a study of T cells after somatic rescue of genetic block. Produced via immunoSEQ multiplex PCR; TCRdb's table is partial and in-frame only. The sample holds tens of thousands of clones, approximately 96% seen once. The sequenced sample was peripheral blood mononuclear cells (PBMCs). These receptors were obtained from a child under three years old.

The chain couples TRBV6-5 to TRBJ2-5, with a weak D call TRBD2 (6 bases). This CDR3 comprises 15 residues. V lost 4 bases, J lost 2 bases, and 14 bases lay in between. Germline V gene lookup returns CDR1 MNHEY and CDR2 SVGAGI. The DNA of the CDR3 is TGTGCCAGCAGTTCCTTCGGGGGAGGTCAAGAGACCCAGTACTTC. It encodes CASSSFGGGQETQYF.

The V call is TRBV4-2, the J call TRBJ1-1, with D unresolved. CDR3 length equals 14 residues. Germline loops: CDR1 LGHNA, CDR2 YNFKEQ. V lost 1 base and J 2 bases, leaving 8 bases between the germline ends. CDR3 loop: CASSQVTGNTEAFF. The CDR3 nucleotides are TGTGCCAGCAGCCAAGTCACCGGAAACACTGAAGCTTTCTTT.

The genes are TRBV7-9 and TRBJ1-1; no definite D call. With 4 bases removed from V and 0 bases from J, the gap between germline ends came to 6 bases. The CDR3 contains 13 residues. Germline CDR1 reads SEHNR; CDR2 reads FQNEAQ (reference sequence). CDR3 nucleotide sequence: TGTGCCAGCAGCTCCGGACTGAACACTGAAGCTTTCTTT. Translated: CASSSGLNTEAFF.

J is TRBJ2-1 and V is TRBV7-9; the match to TRBD2 covers 9 bases. The ends lost 6 bases at V and 4 bases at J; junction bases unmatched: 10. The CDR3 loop spans 16 amino acids. Per the germline V gene, CDR1 is SEHNR and CDR2 is FQNEAQ (reference sequence). CDR3 sequence: CASRPLRLAEYNEQFF. The DNA of the CDR3 is TGTGCCAGCAGGCCCCTACGACTAGCGGAGTACAATGAGCAGTTCTTC.

The chain combines TRBV19 with TRBJ2-1; D may match TRBD1 or TRBD2 (6 bases each). This CDR3 comprises 16 residues. Germline CDR1 and CDR2: LNHDA and SQIVND (reference sequence). V was cut by 6 bases and J by 0 bases, with 15 bases left in between. This chain's CDR3 is CASRLQGRSSYNEQFF. The CDR3 region has the DNA TGTGCCAGTAGGCTTCAGGGGAGGAGCTCCTACAATGAGCAGTTCTTC.

The CDR3 loop reads CASSLTFNEQYF. In DNA, the CDR3 is TGTGCCAGCAGCTTGACCTTTAACGAGCAGTACTTC. The V and J genes are TRBV5-6 and TRBJ2-7, with D unresolved. The CDR3 is made up of 12 amino acids. Looked up from germline, CDR1 is SGHDT and CDR2 is YYEEEE. The ends were cut back, 1 base at V and 5 bases at J, with 7 bases in the middle.

The chain has TRBV7-6 and TRBJ2-7, with a possible D match to TRBD1 (6 bases). V was clipped by 2 bases and J by 2 bases, with 10 bases between them. CDR1 SGHVS and CDR2 FNYEAQ come from the germline V gene. The CDR3 is 14 amino acids. The CDR3 DNA follows: TGTGCCAGCAGCTTAAAGACAGGCCCCTACGAGCAGTACTTC. This translates into CASSLKTGPYEQYF.

This sequence joins TRBV7-2 and TRBJ2-3, with 11 bases that match TRBD2. Germline-derived CDR1 and CDR2 are SGHTA and FQGNSA. This CDR3 is built from 16 residues. Trimming removed 4 bases from V and 4 bases from J; junction bases left unmatched: 7. CDR3 protein: CASSSKLAGEADTQYF. DNA for the CDR3: TGTGCCAGCAGCTCCAAACTAGCGGGAGAGGCAGATACGCAGTATTTT. Filled out from reference TRBV7-2 and TRBJ2-3, the complete variable domain reads GAGVSQSPSNKVTEKGKDVELRCDPISGHTALYWYRQSLGQGLEFLIYFQGNSAPDKSGLPSDRFSAERTGGSVSTLTIQRTQQEDSAVYLCASSSKLAGEADTQYFGPGTRLTVL.

This clone was observed a single time. The chain has TRBV6-1 and TRBJ2-7; D remains unclear. Trimming removed 8 bases from V and 2 bases from J, with 10 bases in between. The germline CDR1 and CDR2 sequences are MNHNS and SASEGT. This CDR3 is built from 12 residues. The chain's CDR3 is CASSNGPYEQYF. The CDR3 region has the DNA TGTGCCAGCTCCAACGGCCCCTACGAGCAGTACTTC.

This clone appeared a single time. The J gene is TRBJ1-5, the V gene TRBV27; D unclear. Trimming removed 1 base from V and 2 bases from J, with 6 bases in between. The CDR3 length is 14 residues. CDR1 is MNHEY, CDR2 SMNVEV, per germline (reference sequence). CDR3 DNA sequence: TGTGCCAGCAGTTTATGGCCAGGCAATCAGCCCCAGCATTTT. Its protein is CASSLWPGNQPQHF.

V usage is TRBV11-3 and J usage is TRBJ2-3, with 7 bases fitting TRBD2. The germline V gene encodes CDR1 SGHNT and CDR2 YENEEA. V was clipped by 3 bases and J by 5 bases; unmatched bases: 14. The CDR3 contains 17 residues. The CDR3 DNA is TGTGCCAGCAGCTTGGGGTTGAACCGGGAGGAGGTAGATACGCAGTATTTT. Protein product: CASSLGLNREEVDTQYF.

This sequence joins TRBV10-3 and TRBJ1-2, with a tentative D call TRBD1 (6 bases). The CDR3 covers 14 residues. Between the trimmed V and J ends, which lost 0 bases and 2 bases, there was a span of 7 bases. Germline V gene data show CDR1 as ENHRY and CDR2 as SYGVKD. The CDR3 DNA reads as TGTGCCATCAGTGAGTCGGGACAAAACTATGGCTACACCTTC. This sequence encodes CAISESGQNYGYTF.

The gene calls are TRBV5-1 and TRBJ2-6; 9 bases align to TRBD1. J lost 0 bases, V lost 0 bases, and 10 bases had no gene match. Per germline, CDR1 SGHRS and CDR2 YFSETQ. The CDR3 is 20 amino acids. The CDR3 region has the DNA TGCGCCAGCAGCTTGGCCCTCGGGACAGGGCCCTTCTCTGGGGCCAACGTCCTGACTTTC. It translates to CASSLALGTGPFSGANVLTF.

The chain recombines TRBV2 with TRBJ1-1; TRBD1 matches at 8 bases. CDR1 and CDR2 (germline): SNHLY, FYNNEI. The CDR3 consists of 14 residues. Unmatched junction bases numbered 2, after V lost 5 bases and J lost 0 bases. The CDR3 region is CASSRTGMNTEAFF. The CDR3, as DNA: TGTGCCAGCAGTCGGACAGGGATGAACACTGAAGCTTTCTTT. The full variable domain, completed using reference TRBV2 and TRBJ1-1, is EPEVTQTPSHQVTQMGQEVILRCVPISNHLYFYWYRQILGQKVEFLVSFYNNEISEKSEIFDDQFSVERPDGSNFTLKIRSTKLEDSAMYFCASSRTGMNTEAFFGQGTRLTVV.

The rearrangement joins TRBV11-2 to TRBJ2-1, with 12 bases identical to TRBD2. The length of the CDR3 is 16 residues. From germline, CDR1 is SGHAT and CDR2 FQNNGV. The junction had 2 bases not matched to a gene; V was cut back by 0 bases and J by 5 bases. CDR3 sequence reads: CASSLEGLAGHNEQFF. Here the CDR3 DNA reads TGTGCCAGCAGCTTAGAGGGACTAGCGGGCCACAATGAGCAGTTCTTC.

This clone was picked up one time. This chain joins TRBV28 and TRBJ2-1; 9 bases fit TRBD2. Germline V CDR1 and CDR2: MDHEN, SYDVKM. CDR3 length: 15 residues. Losses at the gene ends were 2 bases for V and 6 bases for J; bases not matched to a gene: 5. Written as DNA, the CDR3 is TGTGCCAGCAGTTTAGCGGGAGGGCCTCGCAATGAGCAGTTCTTC. It translates to CASSLAGGPRNEQFF.

The V call is TRBV19, the J call TRBJ1-1; 10 positions agree with TRBD1. J was trimmed by 6 bases and V by 5 bases; bases with no gene match: 0. Per the germline V gene, CDR1 is LNHDA and CDR2 is SQIVND (reference sequence). This CDR3 comprises 12 residues. The CDR3 DNA sequence: TGTGCCAGTAGTGGACAGGGGGCTGAAGCTTTCTTT. Its protein is CASSGQGAEAFF.

This clone came up once. The gene calls are TRBV30 and TRBJ1-3; D not certain. CDR1 is GTSNPN and CDR2 is SVGIG in the germline V gene (reference sequence). Trimming took 3 bases from V and 0 from J, leaving 0 bases between them. This CDR3 contains 11 residues. CDR3 protein: CAWSSGNTIYF. The DNA of the CDR3 is TGTGCCTGGAGCTCTGGAAACACCATATATTTT.

The chain uses TRBV5-1 and TRBJ2-2, with TRBD2 matching 9 bases. V gave up 3 bases and J gave up 7 bases; unmatched junction bases: 7. This CDR3 spans 15 amino acids. Germline V gene lookup returns CDR1 SGHRS and CDR2 YFSETQ. CDR3 protein: CASSSSGTRGGELFF. DNA for the CDR3: TGCGCCAGCAGCTCTAGCGGGACCAGAGGCGGGGAGCTGTTTTTT.

The V gene is TRBV7-2, the J gene TRBJ2-4; possibly TRBD1 for D (6 bases). The germline V gene has CDR1 SGHTA and CDR2 FQGNSA. This CDR3 comprises 15 residues. The germline V and J ends were trimmed by 1 base and 0 bases, with 7 bases remaining between them. The CDR3 region is CASSLGGPAKNIQYF. The CDR3 nucleotides are TGTGCCAGCAGCTTAGGGGGGCCAGCCAAAAACATTCAGTACTTC.

The rearrangement joins TRBV29-1 to TRBJ1-2; possible D gene TRBD1, 6 bases. The CDR3 spans 12 residues. CDR1 is SQVTM and CDR2 is ANQGSEA in the germline V gene. Deletions cut 4 bases from V and 3 bases from J, with 9 bases between. CDR3 sequence (DNA): TGCAGCGTTGCTAACAGGGACTATGGCTACACCTTC. Its protein is CSVANRDYGYTF.

The chain uses TRBV27 and TRBJ2-1; 12 nucleotides line up with TRBD2. This CDR3 comprises 16 residues. Trimming cost V 6 bases and J 4 bases; bases outside gene matches: 7. CDR1 MNHEY and CDR2 SMNVEV come from the germline V gene (reference sequence). CDR3 in amino acids: CASSLLAGGVYNEQFF. The CDR3 DNA reads as TGTGCCAGCAGCCTTCTAGCGGGAGGGGTATACAATGAGCAGTTCTTC.

The J gene is TRBJ2-2, the V gene TRBV5-1, with 9 bases that match TRBD2. This CDR3 contains 17 residues. V lost 0 bases and J lost 6; bases outside the gene matches: 9. Looked up from germline, CDR1 is SGHRS and CDR2 is YFSETQ. DNA of the CDR3: TGCGCCAGCAGCTTGGGCGCGGGAGGGCCCTACGCCGGGGAGCTGTTTTTT. Translation: CASSLGAGGPYAGELFF. The full variable domain, in which reference TRBV5-1 and TRBJ2-2 provide the parts outside the CDR3, is KAGVTQTPRYLIKTRGQQVTLSCSPISGHRSVSWYQQTPGQGLQFLFEYFSETQRNKGNFPGRFSGRQFSNSRSEMNVSTLELGDSALYLCASSLGAGGPYAGELFFGEGSRLTVL.

This clone was counted a single time. The chain links TRBV27 to TRBJ1-1; D call uncertain. Germline lookup yields CDR1 MNHEY and CDR2 SMNVEV (reference sequence). V shed 0 bases and J shed 2 bases, with 10 bases lying between them. The CDR3 length is 15 residues. The CDR3 loop is CASSLSWGHNTEAFF. CDR3 bases: TGTGCCAGCAGTTTATCGTGGGGTCACAACACTGAAGCTTTCTTT.

The rearrangement links TRBV6-6 to TRBJ2-5, with a possible D match to TRBD2 (6 bases). V was clipped by 2 bases and J by 4 bases, with 14 bases between them. CDR3 size: 15 residues. In germline, CDR1 is MNHNY, CDR2 SVGAGI (reference sequence). The DNA of the CDR3 is TGTGCCAGCAGTTACGGTATAAGGAGGGGAGAGACCCAGTACTTC. This codes for CASSYGIRRGETQYF.